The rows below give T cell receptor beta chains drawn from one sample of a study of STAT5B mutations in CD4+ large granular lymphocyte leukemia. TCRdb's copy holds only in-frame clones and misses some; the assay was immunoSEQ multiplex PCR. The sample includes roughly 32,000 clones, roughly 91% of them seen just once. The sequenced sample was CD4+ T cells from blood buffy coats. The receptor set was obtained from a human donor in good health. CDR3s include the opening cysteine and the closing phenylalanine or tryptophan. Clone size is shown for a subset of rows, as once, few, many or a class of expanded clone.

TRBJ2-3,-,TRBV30,CAWSVLGSGRAVDTQYF
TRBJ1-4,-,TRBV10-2,CASSESQGREKLFF
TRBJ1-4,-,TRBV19,CASSPGSWGRTNEKLFF
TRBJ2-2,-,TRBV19,CASSLTGNTGELFF
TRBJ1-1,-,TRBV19,CASRIGSGNTEAFF
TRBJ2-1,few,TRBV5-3,CARRTGHRYNEQFF
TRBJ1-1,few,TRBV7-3,CASSLYGTAEAFF
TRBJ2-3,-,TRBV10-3,CATATGEVDTQYF
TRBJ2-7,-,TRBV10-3,CAISDLAGSTYEQYF
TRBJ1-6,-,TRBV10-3,CAISEVGTGGSPLHF
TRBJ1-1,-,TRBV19,CASSIDRGNTEAFF
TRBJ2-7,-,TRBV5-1,CASSRSGGQGTYEQYF
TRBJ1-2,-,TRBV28,CASSSHPGLTLGGYTF
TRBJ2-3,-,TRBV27,CASSPGDRGFRDTQYF
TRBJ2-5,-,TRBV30,CAWARARTSAWETQYF
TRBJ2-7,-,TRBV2,CASSKGRSPYEQYF
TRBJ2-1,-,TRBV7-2,CASSTWTGGGNEQFF
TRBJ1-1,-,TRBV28,CASSRSGGGTEAFF
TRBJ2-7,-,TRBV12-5,CASGLVLGLAPYEQYF
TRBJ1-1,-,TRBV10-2,CASSESGSMNTEAFF